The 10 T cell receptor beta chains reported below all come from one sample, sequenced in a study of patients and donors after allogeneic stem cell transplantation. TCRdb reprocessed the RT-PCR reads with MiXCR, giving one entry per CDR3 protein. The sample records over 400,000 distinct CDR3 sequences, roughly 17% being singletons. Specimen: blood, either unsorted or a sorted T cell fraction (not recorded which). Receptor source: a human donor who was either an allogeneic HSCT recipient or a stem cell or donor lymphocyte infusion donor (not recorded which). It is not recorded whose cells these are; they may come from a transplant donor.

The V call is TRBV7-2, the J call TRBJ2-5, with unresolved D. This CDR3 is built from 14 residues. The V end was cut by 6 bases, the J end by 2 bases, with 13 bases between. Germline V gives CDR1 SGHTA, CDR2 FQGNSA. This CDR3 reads CASRARLLQETQYF. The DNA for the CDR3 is TGTGCCAGCAGGGCAAGACTGTTACAAGAGACCCAGTACTTC. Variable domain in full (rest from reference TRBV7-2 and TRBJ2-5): GAGVSQSPSNKVTEKGKDVELRCDPISGHTALYWYRQSLGQGLEFLIYFQGNSAPDKSGLPSDRFSAERTGGSVSTLTIQRTQQEDSAVYLCASRARLLQETQYFGPGTRLLVL.

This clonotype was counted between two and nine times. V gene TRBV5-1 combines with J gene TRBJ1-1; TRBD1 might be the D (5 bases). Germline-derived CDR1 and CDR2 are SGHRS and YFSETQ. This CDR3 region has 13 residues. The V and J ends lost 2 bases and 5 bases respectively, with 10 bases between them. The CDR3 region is CASSLFRGTEAFF. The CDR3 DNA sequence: TGCGCCAGCAGCTTATTTAGGGGAACTGAAGCTTTCTTT. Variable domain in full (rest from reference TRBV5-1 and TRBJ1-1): KAGVTQTPRYLIKTRGQQVTLSCSPISGHRSVSWYQQTPGQGLQFLFEYFSETQRNKGNFPGRFSGRQFSNSRSEMNVSTLELGDSALYLCASSLFRGTEAFFGQGTRLTVV.

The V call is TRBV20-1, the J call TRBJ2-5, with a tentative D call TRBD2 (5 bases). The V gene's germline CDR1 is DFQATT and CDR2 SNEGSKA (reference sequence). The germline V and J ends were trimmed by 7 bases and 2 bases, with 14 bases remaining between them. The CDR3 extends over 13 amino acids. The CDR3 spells CSVRKGGQETQYF. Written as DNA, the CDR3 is TGCAGTGTTAGGAAAGGAGGACAAGAGACCCAGTACTTC.

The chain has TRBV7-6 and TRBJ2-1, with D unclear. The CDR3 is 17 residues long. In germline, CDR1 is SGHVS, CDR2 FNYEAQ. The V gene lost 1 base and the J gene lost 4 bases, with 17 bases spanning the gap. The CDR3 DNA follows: TGTGCCAGCAGCTTAGTTTTGTCCGGTGTCTGGTACAATGAGCAGTTCTTC. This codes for CASSLVLSGVWYNEQFF.

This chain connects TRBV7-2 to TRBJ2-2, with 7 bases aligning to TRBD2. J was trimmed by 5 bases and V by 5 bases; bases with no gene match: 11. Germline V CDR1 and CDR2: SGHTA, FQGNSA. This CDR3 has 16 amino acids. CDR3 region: CASSIQAGRRTGELFF. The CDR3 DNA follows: TGTGCCAGCAGCATCCAAGCGGGGCGGCGGACCGGGGAGCTGTTTTTT.

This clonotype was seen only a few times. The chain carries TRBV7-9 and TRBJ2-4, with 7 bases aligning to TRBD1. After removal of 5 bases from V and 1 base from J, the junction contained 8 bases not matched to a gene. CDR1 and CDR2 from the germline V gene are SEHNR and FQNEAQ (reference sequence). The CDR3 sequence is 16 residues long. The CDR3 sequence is CASSPTGPGAKNIQYF. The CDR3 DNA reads TGTGCCAGCAGCCCGACAGGGCCGGGGGCCAAAAACATTCAGTACTTC.

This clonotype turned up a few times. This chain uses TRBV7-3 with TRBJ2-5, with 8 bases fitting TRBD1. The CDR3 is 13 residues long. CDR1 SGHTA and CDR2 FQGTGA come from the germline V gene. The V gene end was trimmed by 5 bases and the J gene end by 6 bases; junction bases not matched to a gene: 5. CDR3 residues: CASSLTGEQTQYF. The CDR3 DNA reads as TGTGCCAGCAGCCTGACAGGGGAGCAGACCCAGTACTTC.

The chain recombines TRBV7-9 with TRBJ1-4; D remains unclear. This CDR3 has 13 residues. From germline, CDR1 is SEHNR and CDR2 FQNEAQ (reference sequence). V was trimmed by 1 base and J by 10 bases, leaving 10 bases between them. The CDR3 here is CASSLGDGTKLFF. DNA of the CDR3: TGTGCCAGCAGCTTAGGTGACGGCACAAAACTGTTTTTT. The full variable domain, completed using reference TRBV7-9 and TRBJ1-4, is DTGVSQNPRHKITKRGQNVTFRCDPISEHNRLYWYRQTLGQGPEFLTYFQNEAQLEKSRLLSDRFSAERPKGSFSTLEIQRTEQGDSAMYLCASSLGDGTKLFFGSGTQLSVL.

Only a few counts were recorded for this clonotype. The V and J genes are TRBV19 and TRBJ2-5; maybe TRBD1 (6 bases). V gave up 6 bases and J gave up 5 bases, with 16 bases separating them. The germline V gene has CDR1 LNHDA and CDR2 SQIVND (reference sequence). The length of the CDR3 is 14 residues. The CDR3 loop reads CASRSGQGSETQYF. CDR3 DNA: TGTGCCAGTAGGTCTGGGCAGGGGAGCGAGACCCAGTACTTC.

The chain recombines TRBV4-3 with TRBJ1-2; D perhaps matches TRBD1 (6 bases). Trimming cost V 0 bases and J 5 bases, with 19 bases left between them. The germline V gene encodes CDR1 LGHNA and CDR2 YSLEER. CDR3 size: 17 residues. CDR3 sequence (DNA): TGCGCCAGCAGCCAAGATCTGCGGGGGGCGACGCTTTATGGCTACACCTTC. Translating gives CASSQDLRGATLYGYTF.